These 9 T cell receptor beta chains originate from one sample sequenced in a study of blood T cell repertoires in COVID-19 (TCRdb year 2020). Preparation of the library involved the immunoSEQ multiplex PCR assay. Sourced from immuneACCESS, this table was stored by TCRdb with only in-frame sequences that have V and J called. A share of the clones is absent; for the studies checked, an unresolved V gene accounts for under half, and the remainder has no known explanation. The sample table holds around 330,000 clones, of which roughly 89% were seen once. The ten biggest clones cover just under 9% of the sample. Specimen: PBMCs or T cells enriched from blood (not recorded which). These receptors all stem from a young woman who had recovered from COVID-19.

This clone has at least ten counts. The chain recombines TRBV12-3 or TRBV12-4 with TRBJ1-2; TRBD1 might be the D (6 bases). This CDR3 spans 13 amino acids. The V gene lost 4 bases and the J gene lost 3 bases, with 9 bases spanning the gap. CDR3 sequence: CASSSQGHYGYTF. CDR3 bases: TGTGCCAGCAGTTCCCAGGGGCACTATGGCTACACCTTC.

The chain links TRBV6-6 to TRBJ2-3, with D possibly being TRBD1 (5 bases). Germline CDR1 and CDR2: MNHNY and SVGAGI (reference sequence). V was shortened by 0 bases and J by 2 bases, with 6 bases between the two germline ends. There are 14 residues in the CDR3. The DNA for the CDR3 is TGTGCCAGCAGTTACTCGACAGTCACAGATACGCAGTATTTT. Its translation: CASSYSTVTDTQYF.

The count of this clone is one. This CDR3 is also generated by other DNA sequences in the sample. J is TRBJ1-2 and V is TRBV3-1 (or the pseudogene TRBV3-2), with 10 bases fitting TRBD1. CDR3 length: 13 residues. The germline CDR1 and CDR2 sequences are LGHDT and YNNKEL (reference sequence). V trimming: 6 bases; J trimming: 4 bases; junction bases outside the gene matches: 2. CDR3 sequence (DNA): TGTGCCAGCAGTCGGGACAGGGGCTATGGCTACACCTTC. Residues: CASSRDRGYGYTF.

A note on this clone: The sample contains more than one DNA sequence encoding this CDR3. The chain joins TRBV27 to TRBJ1-5; maybe TRBD1 (6 bases). Trimming left V 6 bases short and J 0 bases short, with 9 bases between. Germline V gene lookup returns CDR1 MNHEY and CDR2 SMNVEV (reference sequence). The CDR3 runs to 14 residues. CDR3 nucleotides: TGTGCCAGCAGGGTAGGGGGTAGCAATCAGCCCCAGCATTTT. The encoded protein is CASRVGGSNQPQHF.

The V and J genes are TRBV7-9 and TRBJ2-7, with TRBD2 matching 8 bases. This CDR3 region has 15 residues. V trimming: 5 bases; J trimming: 5 bases; junction bases outside the gene matches: 11. CDR1 is SEHNR, CDR2 FQNEAQ, per germline (reference sequence). CDR3 sequence (DNA): TGTGCCAGCAGCGGGACTAGGGAAGTTACGGACGAGCAGTACTTC. Protein sequence: CASSGTREVTDEQYF.

This sequence joins TRBV10-2 and TRBJ1-2, with 8 positions matching TRBD1. The V gene's germline CDR1 is WSHSY and CDR2 SAAADI. Trimming took 3 bases from V and 7 from J; bases not matched to a gene: 7. The CDR3 has 14 amino acids. The CDR3: CASSDLDRAVGYTF. The CDR3 DNA sequence: TGCGCCAGCAGTGACCTGGACAGGGCCGTTGGCTACACCTTC.

This clone was counted once. This chain links TRBV4-1 with TRBJ1-2, with D hard to call. This CDR3 has 13 amino acids. V was cut by 0 bases and J by 4 bases, with 6 bases left in between. Looked up from germline, CDR1 is MGHRA and CDR2 is YSYEKL. The CDR3 nucleotides are TGCGCCAGCAGCCAAGAGACGGGCTATGGCTACACCTTC. Its translation is CASSQETGYGYTF.

V gene TRBV5-6 combines with J gene TRBJ1-2; D remains unclear. The V end lost 2 bases, the J end lost 7 bases, and 18 bases lay between the germline ends. The CDR3 totals 15 residues. In germline, CDR1 is SGHDT, CDR2 YYEEEE. In nucleotides, the CDR3 is TGTGCCAGCAGCTTAGGACGTCCGGGATACGGTGGCTACACCTTC. It translates to CASSLGRPGYGGYTF.

V usage is TRBV5-1 and J usage is TRBJ2-4; perhaps TRBD2 as D (6 bases). The CDR3 spans 15 residues. Germline CDR1 and CDR2: SGHRS and YFSETQ. Trimming removed 4 bases from V and 6 bases from J, with 17 bases in between. Here the CDR3 reads CASSEGLALRNIQYF. The DNA of the CDR3 is TGCGCCAGCAGCGAGGGACTGGCCCTTCGAAACATTCAGTACTTC. The full variable domain, its missing parts supplied by reference TRBV5-1 and TRBJ2-4, is KAGVTQTPRYLIKTRGQQVTLSCSPISGHRSVSWYQQTPGQGLQFLFEYFSETQRNKGNFPGRFSGRQFSNSRSEMNVSTLELGDSALYLCASSEGLALRNIQYFGAGTRLSVL.